This T cell receptor (beta chain) is from a study of T-cell memory formation after mild COVID-19. TCRdb re-analysed the 5' RACE reads in MiXCR, keeping a single row per CDR3 protein. The repertoire includes about 190,000 distinct CDR3 sequences, 15% to 20% of them detected once, and 2% to 3% sits in the top ten. The CDR3 totals 15 residues. The germline V gene encodes CDR1 SNHLY and CDR2 FYNNEI. Trimming stripped 8 bases from V and 1 base from J, with 17 bases between. The TCR was taken from an adult woman who had mild COVID-19 (a few samples of this study predate the infection). Cell type and time point are not known. The chain has TRBV2 and TRBJ1-2; possibly TRBD1 for D (5 bases). The sequenced sample consisted of PBMCs or a T cell subset sorted from them (not recorded which). The CDR3 protein is CASQGQGLNNYGYTF. In nucleotides, the CDR3 is TGTGCCAGCCAGGGCCAGGGATTAAATAACTATGGCTACACCTTC.